Listed here is a single TCR beta chain. Antigen: not known. These data come from a study of high-grade serous ovarian cancer treatment subgroups. As for the study in general: Mean per sample: about 14,000 reads, several thousand unique TCR beta rearrangements. The study, taken as a whole, reports: Tumors within one patient showed repertoire similarity of roughly 0.095 to 0.8.

Sequenced by immunoSEQ multiplex PCR; TCRdb stores in-frame clones only, minus some. The sample holds some 3,200 clones; 75% are singletons and the top ten take approximately 30%. The tumor samples were collected prior to definitive surgery or chemotherapy. Germline V gene data show CDR1 as MNHEY and CDR2 as SMNVEV (reference sequence). CDR3 length: 14 amino acids. V dropped 4 bases and J dropped 3; count of bases not matched to a gene: 1. The sample taken for sequencing was tumor tissue. The receptor was derived from a human donor with high-grade serous ovarian cancer. The chain combines TRBV27 with TRBJ2-3, with 10 bases matching TRBD1. The CDR3 DNA follows: TGTGCCAGCAGTTCGGGACAGGGGACAGATACGCAGTATTTT. Its protein is CASSSGQGTDTQYF.